The rows below give T cell receptor beta chains drawn from one sample of a study of regulatory T cells in long-lasting Graves disease. Each CDR3 protein is one row after TCRdb ran MiXCR on the multiplex PCR reads. The sample holds about 660,000 distinct CDR3 sequences, about 32% seen once. Sequences were derived from peripheral blood mononuclear cells (PBMCs), sampled when the disease was refractory, from a patient treated with antithyroid drugs. These receptors all stem from a female donor with Graves disease. Both conserved end residues are part of each CDR3. D genes are given only for firm matches. Expanded clones are given a class, and other clones once, few, many or no size at all.

V gene	D gene	clone size	J gene	CDR3 DNA	CDR3 protein
TRBV10-3	-	few	TRBJ1-1	TGTGCCATCAGCGGGTCGAAGGGGACTGAAGCTTTCTTT	CAISGSKGTEAFF
TRBV2	TRBD1	-	TRBJ1-5	TGTGCCAGCAGAGCCGGGACAGGGTTCCCAAATCAGCCCCAGCATTTT	CASRAGTGFPNQPQHF
TRBV25-1	-	few	TRBJ1-5	TGTGCCAATCCCCCTGAGGGCGGTCTTACCACTAATAGCAATCAGCCCCAGCATTTT	CANPPEGGLTTNSNQPQHF
TRBV7-9	-	few	TRBJ1-6	TGTGCCAGCAGCTTAGTTTCGGCGCCGGATTCACCCCTCCACTTT	CASSLVSAPDSPLHF
TRBV27	TRBD1	-	TRBJ2-1	TGTGCCAGCAGTTTACTGGACAGGGATGATGAGCAGTTCTTC	CASSLLDRDDEQFF
TRBV5-5	TRBD1	once	TRBJ1-6	TGTGCCAGCACCCGGTTGGGACAGGGTAATTCACCCCTCCACTTT	CASTRLGQGNSPLHF
TRBV6-1	-	-	TRBJ2-2	TGTGCCAGCAGTGAAGCGGGGCGGGACACCGGGGAGCTGTTTTTT	CASSEAGRDTGELFF
TRBV11-2	TRBD2	-	TRBJ2-7	TGTGCCAGCAGCCCTAGACTAGCGGGAGGAGCTTTTTACGAGCAGTACTTC	CASSPRLAGGAFYEQYF
TRBV12-3/TRBV12-4	TRBD2	-	TRBJ2-2	TGTGCCAGCAGTTTGGCGGGGGGGGTCCCCGGGGAGCTGTTTTTT	CASSLAGGVPGELFF
TRBV5-4	-	few	TRBJ1-1	TGTGCCAGCAGCTTGCCCCGACTTTTGGGAGGCGAAGCTTTCTTT	CASSLPRLLGGEAFF
TRBV24-1	-	few	TRBJ1-5	TGTGCCACCAGCACAGGGTTCAGACAGCCCCAGCATTTT	CATSTGFRQPQHF
TRBV20-1	-	few	TRBJ2-7	TGCAGTGCAGAAAAGGACAGTGGCGCCTACGAGCAGTACTTC	CSAEKDSGAYEQYF
TRBV5-8	TRBD1	-	TRBJ1-1	TGTGCCAGCAGTCCATATACAGGGGGCACTGAAGCTTTCTTT	CASSPYTGGTEAFF
TRBV19	-	few	TRBJ1-5	TGTGCCAGTAGGATCGACAGTCGGGGCTGGCAGCCCCAGCATTTT	CASRIDSRGWQPQHF
TRBV30	TRBD1	-	TRBJ2-2	TGTGCCTGGAGTGTACGACAGGGCGGACTCACCGGGGAGCTGTTTTTT	CAWSVRQGGLTGELFF
TRBV2	-	many	TRBJ1-6	TGTGCCAGCATTATGGACATCTCTTATAATTCACCCCTCCACTTT	CASIMDISYNSPLHF
TRBV7-2	-	few	TRBJ2-7	TGTGCCAGCAGCCAGAGCTGGAACTCCTACGAGCAGTACTTC	CASSQSWNSYEQYF
TRBV11-1	TRBD1	-	TRBJ1-1	TGTGCCAGCAGCTGGCACAGGGGGCTGCACACTGAAGCTTTCTTT	CASSWHRGLHTEAFF
TRBV7-8	-	-	TRBJ1-1	TGTGCCAGCAGCTTCGGGGCTGACACTGAAGCTTTCTTT	CASSFGADTEAFF
TRBV29-1	TRBD2	-	TRBJ2-7	TGCAGCGTTGAGAGGCTAGCGGCCTCCTACGAGCAGTACTTC	CSVERLAASYEQYF
TRBV28	TRBD2	many	TRBJ2-5	TGTGCCAGCAGTGGACTAGCGGGAGGGGGTGAGACCCAGTACTTC	CASSGLAGGGETQYF
TRBV12-3/TRBV12-4	-	few	TRBJ1-2	TGTGCCAGCAGTTCGCGACAGGCCGGGGGCTACACCTTC	CASSSRQAGGYTF
TRBV20-1	TRBD2	-	TRBJ2-5	TGCAGTGCTAGACGACCCGGGTCTAGCGGGAGTGAGACCCAGTACTTC	CSARRPGSSGSETQYF
TRBV12-5	-	few	TRBJ2-4	TGTGCTAGACTTTACGGAAACATTCAGTACTTC	CARLYGNIQYF
TRBV11-2	-	-	TRBJ2-2	TGTGCAGTGGCCAGGGCCGGCGACACCGGGGAGCTGTTTTTT	CAVARAGDTGELFF
TRBV19	-	few	TRBJ2-5	TGTGCCAGTAGTATGACGGGGGAGACCCAGTACTTC	CASSMTGETQYF
TRBV20-1	-	-	TRBJ2-7	TGCAGTGCTAGGGCTAGACAGTACGAGCAGTACTTC	CSARARQYEQYF
TRBV2	TRBD1	few	TRBJ1-5	TGTGCCAGCACGGGGGACAGGGTGGGACAGCCCCAGCATTTT	CASTGDRVGQPQHF
TRBV3-1	-	-	TRBJ2-5	TGTGCCAGCAGCCAACGTCGGGCGAACCAAGAGACCCAGTACTTC	CASSQRRANQETQYF
TRBV6-2/TRBV6-3	-	-	TRBJ2-7	TGTGCCAGCAGTTACTCGGGACAAACCTACGAGCAGTACTTC	CASSYSGQTYEQYF
TRBV19	TRBD2	-	TRBJ2-7	TGTGCCAGTAGTATAAGCGGGAGTAAAGTCAACGAGCAGTACTTC	CASSISGSKVNEQYF
TRBV4-1	TRBD2	-	TRBJ2-7	TGCGCCAGCAGCCAACTAGCGGGAGAAAGATACGAGCAGTACTTC	CASSQLAGERYEQYF
TRBV20-1	-	-	TRBJ2-7	TGCAGTGCTAGAGATCCCCACAGGGTCCACGAGCAGTACTTC	CSARDPHRVHEQYF
TRBV29-1	-	-	TRBJ1-2	TGCAGCGACCATCCGAGGGGAGACTATGGCTACACCTTC	CSDHPRGDYGYTF
TRBV6-1	-	-	TRBJ1-5	TGTGCCAGCAGTGGTAACAGTTATAGCAATCAGCCCCAGCATTTT	CASSGNSYSNQPQHF
TRBV11-1	TRBD1	-	TRBJ2-2	TGTGCCAGCAGCGCGACAGGGGACACCGGGGAGCTGTTTTTT	CASSATGDTGELFF
TRBV29-1	-	-	TRBJ2-2	TGCAGCGCGTCCGGGATTCGAGACACCGGGGAGCTGTTTTTT	CSASGIRDTGELFF